This entry lists 32 T cell receptor beta chains sequenced from one sample in a study of chemoradiotherapy in HPV16-positive cancers. Clones were sequenced by immunoSEQ multiplex PCR, and TCRdb holds only the in-frame ones, with some missing. The repertoire includes around 30,000 clones, about 90% of them detected once, and 20% to 25% sits in the top ten. The sample consisted of blood, taken from a patient who underwent chemoradiotherapy. These receptor sequences come from a human donor with HPV-associated anogenital cancer.

The V gene is TRBV11-3, the J gene TRBJ2-7; 9 bases agree with TRBD1. The CDR3 covers 13 residues. V shed 5 bases, J shed 4 bases, and the junction held 3 bases outside the gene matches. CDR1 and CDR2 (germline): SGHNT, YENEEA. The CDR3 is CASSPGTGYEQYF. The DNA of the CDR3 is TGTGCCAGCAGCCCGGGGACAGGGTACGAGCAGTACTTC.

The chain employs TRBV10-1 and TRBJ2-3; no firm D call. Looked up from germline, CDR1 is WNHNN and CDR2 is SYGVQD (reference sequence). CDR3 length: 14 amino acids. Trimming cost V 3 bases and J 4 bases, with 11 bases left between them. The CDR3 spells CASSERPGPDTQYF. In DNA, the CDR3 is TGCGCCAGCAGTGAAAGGCCGGGCCCAGATACGCAGTATTTT.

This clone appeared a single time. V is TRBV11-2 and J is TRBJ1-3; D remains unclear. Trimming removed 3 bases from V and 1 base from J, with 7 bases in between. Germline CDR1 reads SGHAT; CDR2 reads FQNNGV. The CDR3 is 14 amino acids. CDR3: CASSFGGSGNTIYF. The CDR3 DNA sequence: TGTGCCAGCAGCTTCGGAGGGTCTGGAAACACCATATATTTT. The variable domain in full, with the rest retrieved from reference TRBV11-2 and TRBJ1-3, is EAGVAQSPRYKIIEKRQSVAFWCNPISGHATLYWYQQILGQGPKLLIQFQNNGVVDDSQLPKDRFSAERLKGVDSTLKIQPAKLEDSAVYLCASSFGGSGNTIYFGEGSWLTVV.

The chain recombines TRBV7-9 with TRBJ2-3; TRBD1 aligns across 9 bases. This CDR3 has 15 amino acids. V trimming: 5 bases; J trimming: 5 bases; junction bases outside the gene matches: 8. CDR1 is SEHNR and CDR2 is FQNEAQ in the germline V gene (reference sequence). CDR3 sequence reads: CASSLLGQGLDTQYF. The CDR3 nucleotides are TGTGCCAGCAGCCTCCTGGGACAGGGTTTAGATACGCAGTATTTT.

This chain joins TRBV29-1 and TRBJ2-3; possibly TRBD2 for D (5 bases). Germline CDR1 SQVTM, CDR2 ANQGSEA. Trimming pared 3 bases from V and 1 base from J, leaving 11 bases between. CDR3 length equals 14 residues. In DNA, the CDR3 is TGCAGCGTTGACGGGAACGAGGGCACAGATACGCAGTATTTT. This sequence encodes CSVDGNEGTDTQYF.

The chain employs TRBV12-5 and TRBJ2-2, with 11 bases fitting TRBD2. The CDR3 covers 20 residues. V trimming: 5 bases; J trimming: 5 bases; junction bases outside the gene matches: 19. In germline, CDR1 is LGHNT, CDR2 FRNRAP. This CDR3 reads CASGPTDPGTSGSFTGELFF. DNA for the CDR3: TGTGCTAGTGGTCCCACGGATCCCGGGACTAGCGGAAGTTTTACCGGGGAGCTGTTTTTT.

The chain couples TRBV7-2 to TRBJ2-7; D uncertain. Trimming took 1 base from V and 4 from J, leaving 8 bases between them. Per germline, CDR1 SGHTA and CDR2 FQGNSA. The CDR3 runs 13 residues. The CDR3 sequence: CASSLEKYYEQYF. The CDR3 nucleotides are TGTGCCAGCAGCTTAGAGAAGTATTACGAGCAGTACTTC.

The chain uses TRBV4-2 and TRBJ2-7; D is possibly TRBD1 (6 bases). The CDR3 runs to 20 residues. Germline-derived CDR1 and CDR2 are LGHNA and YNFKEQ. Deletions cut 0 bases from V and 0 bases from J, with 24 bases between. The CDR3 region is CASSQELGASRLGSSYEQYF. The CDR3 DNA sequence: TGTGCCAGCAGCCAAGAATTGGGGGCCAGTAGATTGGGGAGCTCCTACGAGCAGTACTTC.

The V call is TRBV30, the J call TRBJ2-7; TRBD1 or TRBD2 may be the D gene (5 bases each). The germline gives CDR1 GTSNPN, CDR2 SVGIG (reference sequence). Trimming left V 2 bases short and J 6 bases short, with 11 bases between. This CDR3 contains 12 residues. The CDR3 region has the DNA TGTGCCTGGAGTTCGGGGCCGACCGAGCAGTACTTC. Residues: CAWSSGPTEQYF.

This clone has more than one count but fewer than ten. The chain has TRBV5-6 and TRBJ1-6, with D possibly being TRBD1 (5 bases). The V gene's germline CDR1 is SGHDT and CDR2 YYEEEE. Trimming cost V 2 bases and J 8 bases, with 14 bases left between them. The CDR3 has 15 residues. The CDR3 bases are TGTGCCAGCAGCTTCCCACGGGACCGATATTCACCCCTCCACTTT. Protein sequence: CASSFPRDRYSPLHF. Full variable domain (rest looked up from reference TRBV5-6 and TRBJ1-6): DAGVTQSPTHLIKTRGQQVTLRCSPKSGHDTVSWYQQALGQGPQFIFQYYEEEERQRGNFPDRFSGHQFPNYSSELNVNALLLGDSALYLCASSFPRDRYSPLHFGNGTRLTVT.

This chain uses TRBV27 with TRBJ2-1; 8 nucleotides align to TRBD2. This CDR3 is 16 amino acids long. V lost 0 bases, J lost 4 bases, and 5 bases stayed unmatched. CDR1 is MNHEY, CDR2 SMNVEV, per germline (reference sequence). The CDR3 loop reads CASSLSSGSAYNEQFF. The CDR3 nucleotides read TGTGCCAGCAGTTTATCGAGCGGGAGCGCATACAATGAGCAGTTCTTC.

The chain couples TRBV19 to TRBJ2-3, with D uncertain. V was clipped by 0 bases and J by 4 bases, with 5 bases between them. Germline V CDR1 and CDR2: LNHDA, SQIVND (reference sequence). The CDR3 consists of 13 residues. The CDR3 DNA follows: TGTGCCAGTAGTATAGATAAAGCAGATACGCAGTATTTT. Amino acids: CASSIDKADTQYF.

In regard to this clone: At the DNA level, this CDR3 is encoded by other sequences in the same sample as well. The chain is built from TRBV29-1 and TRBJ1-2, with no clear D. This CDR3 has 12 residues. V was shortened by 6 bases and J by 7 bases, with 15 bases between the two germline ends. CDR1 and CDR2 from the germline V gene are SQVTM and ANQGSEA. The CDR3 sequence: CSVFGLDGGYTF. CDR3 nucleotide sequence: TGCAGCGTATTTGGGCTTGACGGTGGCTACACCTTC.

By proportion, this clone is medium-sized. V is TRBV27 and J is TRBJ2-6; D is ambiguous. The ends were cut back, 5 bases at V and 0 bases at J, with 5 bases in the middle. Germline V gives CDR1 MNHEY, CDR2 SMNVEV (reference sequence). The CDR3 is made up of 14 amino acids. The CDR3 DNA follows: TGTGCCAGCAGTCGATCCTCTGGGGCCAACGTCCTGACTTTC. Encoded protein: CASSRSSGANVLTF.

The chain carries TRBV28 and TRBJ2-7, with 9 bases fitting TRBD2. In germline, CDR1 is MDHEN, CDR2 SYDVKM. The CDR3 is 15 residues long. J was trimmed by 1 base and V by 3 bases; bases with no gene match: 4. CDR3 bases: TGTGCCAGCAGTTTTGCTAGCGGGATATCCTACGAGCAGTACTTC. Its protein product is CASSFASGISYEQYF.

The V gene is TRBV6-1, the J gene TRBJ1-6, with D unresolved. CDR1 is MNHNS and CDR2 is SASEGT in the germline V gene. The CDR3 loop spans 15 amino acids. V lost 2 bases and J lost 0, with 5 bases in between. The CDR3 DNA reads TGTGCCAGCAGTGAACAGAGCTCCTATAATTCACCCCTCCACTTT. Protein product: CASSEQSSYNSPLHF.

The chain couples TRBV7-3 to TRBJ1-2, with unresolved D. Trimming took off 6 bases at V and 7 bases at J, with 12 bases between the two ends. The CDR3 totals 12 residues. CDR1 is SGHTA and CDR2 is FQGTGA in the germline V gene. CDR3 nucleotides: TGTGCCAGCAGTCCATTCGGATCTGGCTACACCTTC. It yields the protein CASSPFGSGYTF. Based on the CDR3 plus reference TRBV7-3 and TRBJ1-2, the full variable domain is GAGVSQTPSNKVTEKGKYVELRCDPISGHTALYWYRQSLGQGPEFLIYFQGTGAADDSGLPNDRFFAVRPEGSVSTLKIQRTERGDSAVYLCASSPFGSGYTFGSGTRLTVV.

The chain combines TRBV27 with TRBJ2-1; tentative D call: TRBD2 (6 bases). There are 14 residues in the CDR3. Trimming took off 2 bases at V and 6 bases at J, with 11 bases between the two ends. Germline CDR1 is MNHEY and CDR2 is SMNVEV (reference sequence). The chain's CDR3 is CASSLQAGPNEQFF. The CDR3 region has the DNA TGTGCCAGCAGTTTACAGGCGGGACCCAATGAGCAGTTCTTC.

This chain connects TRBV7-6 to TRBJ2-1, with TRBD2 as a possible D gene (6 bases). CDR1 and CDR2 from the germline V gene are SGHVS and FNYEAQ. The V and J ends lost 5 bases and 3 bases respectively, with 17 bases between them. This CDR3 is built from 16 residues. Here the CDR3 reads CASSPEASAFYNEQFF. The CDR3 coding sequence is TGTGCCAGCAGCCCCGAGGCTAGCGCCTTCTACAATGAGCAGTTCTTC.

The J gene is TRBJ2-2, the V gene TRBV28, with TRBD1 matching over 8 bases. V lost 6 bases and J lost 5; bases outside the gene matches: 8. CDR1 is MDHEN and CDR2 is SYDVKM in the germline V gene. This CDR3 region has 15 residues. CDR3: CASSRTGGGTGELFF. In DNA form, the CDR3 reads TGTGCCAGCAGCCGCACAGGGGGTGGAACCGGGGAGCTGTTTTTT.

The chain is built from TRBV30 and TRBJ1-4; the D is unclear. Per the germline V gene, CDR1 is GTSNPN and CDR2 is SVGIG (reference sequence). Trimming shortened V by 5 bases and J by 6 bases, and 10 bases separated the two germline ends. The CDR3 totals 12 residues. CDR3 sequence: CAWVGLDEKLFF. The DNA of the CDR3 is TGTGCCTGGGTCGGTTTGGATGAAAAACTGTTTTTT.

DNA of the CDR3: TGTGCCAGCCAGCTTAACGGGGAAGGGAGAAGCGGGGAGCTGTTTTTT. This encodes CASQLNGEGRSGELFF. The V gene is TRBV5-5, the J gene TRBJ2-2, with D maybe TRBD2 (5 bases). CDR3 length: 16 residues. Trimming stripped 7 bases from V and 7 bases from J, with 23 bases between. In germline, CDR1 is SGHKS, CDR2 YYEKEE (reference sequence).

This clone has just a few counts. V and J are TRBV19 and TRBJ2-5; D is ambiguous. Trimming removed 4 bases from V and 5 bases from J, with 5 bases in between. CDR1 and CDR2 from the germline V gene are LNHDA and SQIVND (reference sequence). The CDR3 covers 11 residues. Here the CDR3 reads CASSTEETQYF. The DNA for the CDR3 is TGTGCCAGTAGTACCGAGGAGACCCAGTACTTC.

The chain links TRBV30 to TRBJ1-2; a weak D match, TRBD1 (5 bases). V lost 4 bases and J 8 bases, leaving 17 bases between the germline ends. The CDR3 totals 13 residues. Germline assignment: CDR1 GTSNPN and CDR2 SVGIG (reference sequence). The CDR3 sequence is CAWNPPRGSGYTF. The CDR3 DNA reads as TGTGCCTGGAACCCCCCCCGGGGGTCAGGCTACACCTTC.

The chain carries TRBV30 and TRBJ1-1, with 7 bases lining up with TRBD1. The CDR3 sequence is 13 residues long. The germline CDR1 and CDR2 sequences are GTSNPN and SVGIG (reference sequence). With V trimmed by 1 base and J by 3 bases, 2 bases remained unmatched. CDR3 DNA: TGTGCCTGGAGTGACAGGGGACACACTGAAGCTTTCTTT. Amino acid sequence: CAWSDRGHTEAFF.

This chain links TRBV5-4 with TRBJ2-3, with D hard to call. V was cut by 3 bases and J by 5 bases, with 13 bases left in between. The CDR3 spans 14 residues. Germline CDR1 SGHNT, CDR2 YYREEE (reference sequence). The CDR3 nucleotides are TGTGCCAGCAGCTGGTCGCAGTTTTTAGATACGCAGTATTTT. Translation: CASSWSQFLDTQYF.

The V call is TRBV27, the J call TRBJ2-7, with TRBD2 matching over 7 bases. The CDR3 is 16 residues long. The germline V gene encodes CDR1 MNHEY and CDR2 SMNVEV (reference sequence). J was trimmed by 1 base and V by 4 bases; bases with no gene match: 10. The CDR3 region has the DNA TGTGCCAGCAGTTCGTCATGGGGGGGTGTTTCCTACGAGCAGTACTTC. Protein sequence: CASSSSWGGVSYEQYF.

The chain joins TRBV7-2 to TRBJ2-5; TRBD1 matches at 8 bases. CDR1 SGHTA and CDR2 FQGNSA come from the germline V gene. Trimming took 4 bases from V and 1 from J; bases not matched to a gene: 2. The CDR3 loop spans 14 amino acids. CDR3 residues: CASSYGQGQETQYF. The CDR3 bases are TGTGCCAGCAGCTACGGACAGGGCCAAGAGACCCAGTACTTC.

The V and J genes are TRBV5-1 and TRBJ1-6; maybe TRBD1 (5 bases). The V end lost 0 bases, the J end lost 8 bases, and 15 bases lay between the germline ends. The CDR3 has 16 amino acids. Germline lookup yields CDR1 SGHRS and CDR2 YFSETQ. The CDR3 region has the DNA TGCGCCAGCAGCTTGGGGGATTCAGGGATGGATTCACCCCTCCACTTT. It codes for CASSLGDSGMDSPLHF. The variable domain in full, completed from reference TRBV5-1 and TRBJ1-6, reads KAGVTQTPRYLIKTRGQQVTLSCSPISGHRSVSWYQQTPGQGLQFLFEYFSETQRNKGNFPGRFSGRQFSNSRSEMNVSTLELGDSALYLCASSLGDSGMDSPLHFGNGTRLTVT.

The chain links TRBV5-6 to TRBJ1-3; the D is unclear. The CDR3 contains 14 residues. Germline CDR1 is SGHDT and CDR2 is YYEEEE. The V and J ends lost 5 bases and 0 bases respectively, with 9 bases between them. This CDR3 reads CASRMRGSGNTIYF. CDR3 coding DNA: TGTGCCAGCAGGATGCGGGGCTCTGGAAACACCATATATTTT.

The table lists this clone with a few counts. The chain links TRBV27 to TRBJ1-4, with D perhaps matching TRBD1 (6 bases). This CDR3 contains 15 residues. The V gene's germline CDR1 is MNHEY and CDR2 SMNVEV (reference sequence). Trimming pared 5 bases from V and 6 bases from J, leaving 16 bases between. The chain's CDR3 is CASSASGGTYEKLFF. In nucleotides, the CDR3 is TGTGCCAGCAGTGCCAGCGGGGGGACATATGAAAAACTGTTTTTT.

The rearrangement joins TRBV4-2 to TRBJ2-1; D remains ambiguous. CDR1 is LGHNA and CDR2 is YNFKEQ in the germline V gene. CDR3 length equals 12 residues. Between the trimmed V and J ends, which lost 6 bases and 8 bases, there was a span of 11 bases. The DNA for the CDR3 is TGTGCCAGCAGTTCCCGGGCGGATGAGCAGTTCTTC. Its protein product is CASSSRADEQFF.